Presented here are 26 T cell receptor beta chains from one specimen sequenced in a study of technical replicates of blood from a few donors. The method was immunoSEQ multiplex PCR; TCRdb's version includes in-frame clones alone and lacks a portion of them. The table lists more than 80,000 clones, about 95% of them singletons, with under 0.35% in the top ten. Material for sequencing was T cells isolated from PBMCs. These receptor sequences come from a human donor in good health.

This chain connects TRBV30 to TRBJ1-2; no clear D gene. V was shortened by 2 bases and J by 6 bases, with 16 bases between the two germline ends. This CDR3 contains 14 residues. The germline gives CDR1 GTSNPN, CDR2 SVGIG (reference sequence). The CDR3 DNA is TGTGCCTGGAGTATGGGCCAGCCGGAAGATGGCTACACCTTC. It specifies CAWSMGQPEDGYTF.

This rearrangement joins TRBV6-5 to TRBJ2-7; the match to TRBD2 covers 11 bases. The CDR3 runs 16 residues. The germline CDR1 and CDR2 sequences are MNHEY and SVGAGI. V gave up 2 bases and J gave up 5 bases; unmatched junction bases: 8. The CDR3 protein is CASSYGPLAGDHEQYF. The CDR3 DNA is TGTGCCAGCAGTTACGGTCCACTAGCGGGAGACCACGAGCAGTACTTC.

V usage is TRBV25-1 and J usage is TRBJ2-1, with 9 positions matching TRBD2. The germline CDR1 and CDR2 sequences are MGHDK and SYGVNS. The CDR3 runs to 15 residues. With V trimmed by 2 bases and J by 4 bases, 3 bases remained unmatched. The CDR3 coding sequence is TGTGCCAGCAGTGAAAACAGCGGGAGGTACAATGAGCAGTTCTTC. This codes for CASSENSGRYNEQFF.

This clone has a single count. The chain is built from TRBV7-6 and TRBJ1-3; TRBD1 matches 8 bases. J gave up 4 bases and V 5 bases, and 10 bases lay outside the gene matches. CDR1 SGHVS and CDR2 FNYEAQ come from the germline V gene. The CDR3 loop spans 16 amino acids. CDR3 in amino acids: CASSPRQGLGGNTIYF. The DNA of the CDR3 is TGTGCCAGCAGCCCGAGACAGGGGCTAGGAGGAAACACCATATATTTT.

The chain couples TRBV7-8 to TRBJ2-2; D is ambiguous. The V end was cut by 7 bases, the J end by 8 bases, with 11 bases between. The CDR3 is made up of 12 amino acids. CDR1 is SGHVS, CDR2 FQNEAQ, per germline. The CDR3 nucleotides are TGTGCCAGCACCAACTACTCAGGGGAGCTGTTTTTT. Translating it yields CASTNYSGELFF.

This clone was detected only once. One junction end does not reproduce the germline sequence, and a read error may be involved. This chain links TRBV7-7 with TRBJ2-2, with a possible D match to TRBD2 (6 bases). Per germline, CDR1 SSHAT and CDR2 FNYEAQ (reference sequence). This CDR3 comprises 17 residues. CDR3 protein: CASSASPGAGNTGELFF. CDR3 nucleotide sequence: TGTGCTAGCAGCGCTAGCCCCGGAGCGGGTAACACCGGGGAGCTGTTTTTT.

This clone was seen a single time. This sequence joins TRBV5-6 and TRBJ1-1, with TRBD1 identical over 7 bases. V dropped 4 bases and J dropped 8; count of bases not matched to a gene: 8. From germline, CDR1 is SGHDT and CDR2 YYEEEE. The CDR3 loop spans 13 amino acids. CDR3 in DNA: TGTGCCAGCAGCCCACAGGGGTTTTCGGAAGCTTTCTTT. This gives the protein CASSPQGFSEAFF. The whole variable domain, remainder taken from reference TRBV5-6 and TRBJ1-1, is DAGVTQSPTHLIKTRGQQVTLRCSPKSGHDTVSWYQQALGQGPQFIFQYYEEEERQRGNFPDRFSGHQFPNYSSELNVNALLLGDSALYLCASSPQGFSEAFFGQGTRLTVV.

Points on this clone: The junction departs from the called germline gene at one end, perhaps through a read error. The chain uses TRBV28 and TRBJ1-1; D may be TRBD1 (5 bases). The CDR3 spans 18 residues. Germline V CDR1 and CDR2: MDHEN, SYDVKM. The DNA of the CDR3 is TGTGCCGGCAGTTTTAGAGCCAGGGACTACTTTGGGAACACTGAAGCTTTCTTT. This encodes CAGSFRARDYFGNTEAFF.

The V and J genes are TRBV5-5 and TRBJ2-4; no clear D gene. The germline V gene encodes CDR1 SGHKS and CDR2 YYEKEE (reference sequence). V was trimmed by 1 base and J by 2 bases, leaving 7 bases between them. The CDR3 runs 14 residues. The CDR3 nucleotides read TGTGCCAGCAGCTTGCCGACTCCCAAAAACATTCAGTACTTC. This sequence encodes CASSLPTPKNIQYF.

The table lists this clone with a count of one. The chain joins TRBV28 to TRBJ1-3; the match to TRBD1 covers 8 bases. Trimming removed 4 bases from V and 1 base from J; junction bases left unmatched: 9. Germline V lookup: CDR1 MDHEN, CDR2 SYDVKM. The CDR3 length is 17 residues. For the CDR3, the DNA is TGTGCCAGCAGTTCGATTTTAGACAGGGGATCTGGAAACACCATATATTTT. Its protein product is CASSSILDRGSGNTIYF.

The chain couples TRBV19 to TRBJ1-1; possibly TRBD1 for D (6 bases). The CDR3 sequence is 14 residues long. From germline, CDR1 is LNHDA and CDR2 SQIVND (reference sequence). The ends were cut back, 5 bases at V and 4 bases at J, with 14 bases in the middle. Here the CDR3 reads CASSATGPLTEAFF. CDR3 nucleotides: TGTGCCAGTAGTGCGACAGGCCCCCTCACTGAAGCTTTCTTT.

The chain is built from TRBV2 and TRBJ1-2, with no clear D. CDR1 is SNHLY, CDR2 FYNNEI, per germline. The CDR3 has 15 amino acids. Trimming shortened V by 3 bases and J by 1 base, and 12 bases separated the two germline ends. CDR3 amino acids: CASSEGPEVNYGYTF. The CDR3, as DNA: TGTGCCAGCAGTGAGGGTCCGGAGGTTAACTATGGCTACACCTTC. Supplemented by reference TRBV2 and TRBJ1-2, the full variable domain reads EPEVTQTPSHQVTQMGQEVILRCVPISNHLYFYWYRQILGQKVEFLVSFYNNEISEKSEIFDDQFSVERPDGSNFTLKIRSTKLEDSAMYFCASSEGPEVNYGYTFGSGTRLTVV.

This chain joins TRBV30 and TRBJ2-7, with D tentatively TRBD2 (7 bases). CDR1 and CDR2 from the germline V gene are GTSNPN and SVGIG (reference sequence). Trimming shortened V by 2 bases and J by 7 bases, and 9 bases separated the two germline ends. The CDR3 runs 11 residues. CDR3 coding DNA: TGTGCCTGGAGTAGGGGGGGAGAGCAGTACTTC. It codes for CAWSRGGEQYF.

J is TRBJ1-2 and V is TRBV4-2, with D maybe TRBD1 (6 bases). The CDR3 totals 17 residues. V dropped 1 base and J dropped 5 bases, with 20 bases sitting between them. Looked up from germline, CDR1 is LGHNA and CDR2 is YNFKEQ. This CDR3 is CASSQVLGQSGRYGYTF. DNA of the CDR3: TGTGCCAGCAGCCAAGTTCTTGGACAGTCAGGAAGGTATGGCTACACCTTC.

The chain joins TRBV5-4 to TRBJ2-3; D is uncertain. In germline, CDR1 is SGHNT, CDR2 YYREEE (reference sequence). The V and J ends lost 1 base and 4 bases respectively, with 4 bases between them. CDR3 length: 12 amino acids. CDR3 nucleotides: TGTGCCAGCAGCTTGAGCGCAGATACGCAGTATTTT. Protein sequence: CASSLSADTQYF. Supplemented by reference TRBV5-4 and TRBJ2-3, the full variable domain reads ETGVTQSPTHLIKTRGQQVTLRCSSQSGHNTVSWYQQALGQGPQFIFQYYREEENGRGNFPPRFSGLQFPNYSSELNVNALELDDSALYLCASSLSADTQYFGPGTRLTVL.

This chain uses TRBV19 with TRBJ2-7; 8 nucleotides match TRBD1. CDR3 length: 14 residues. V gave up 8 bases and J gave up 1 base; unmatched junction bases: 7. CDR1 LNHDA and CDR2 SQIVND come from the germline V gene (reference sequence). CDR3 bases: TGTGCCAGTTTTGGACAGGGCAGATCCTACGAGCAGTACTTC. Amino acid sequence: CASFGQGRSYEQYF. The whole variable domain, remainder taken from reference TRBV19 and TRBJ2-7, is DGGITQSPKYLFRKEGQNVTLSCEQNLNHDAMYWYRQDPGQGLRLIYYSQIVNDFQKGDIAEGYSVSREKKESFPLTVTSAQKNPTAFYLCASFGQGRSYEQYFGPGTRLTVT.

This clone has a handful of counts. J is TRBJ1-1 and V is TRBV29-1; D not certain. Germline lookup yields CDR1 SQVTM and CDR2 ANQGSEA. The CDR3 runs 10 residues. The ends were cut back, 4 bases at V and 5 bases at J, with 5 bases in the middle. CDR3 loop: CSVGLTEAFF. In DNA, the CDR3 is TGCAGCGTTGGACTGACTGAAGCTTTCTTT.

CDR3 DNA sequence: TGTGCCATCAGTGAGAACCTAGCGGGAGGGTACGAGCAGTACTTC. Residues: CAISENLAGGYEQYF. This rearrangement joins TRBV10-3 to TRBJ2-7, with 12 bases that match TRBD2. V was pared by 2 bases and J by 4 bases, with 3 bases of the junction left unmatched. There are 15 residues in the CDR3. Per germline, CDR1 ENHRY and CDR2 SYGVKD.

This chain connects TRBV9 to TRBJ2-3, with 10 bases fitting TRBD2. V lost 2 bases and J lost 6; bases outside the gene matches: 12. The CDR3 is made up of 17 amino acids. Germline assignment: CDR1 SGDLS and CDR2 YYNGEE. The CDR3 loop reads CASSVGTSEGFTDTQYF. CDR3 sequence (DNA): TGTGCCAGCAGCGTCGGGACTAGCGAGGGCTTCACCGATACGCAGTATTTT.

The chain has TRBV4-3 and TRBJ1-3; 7 positions match TRBD1. There are 14 residues in the CDR3. CDR1 and CDR2 from the germline V gene are LGHNA and YSLEER. V trimming: 1 base; J trimming: 3 bases; junction bases outside the gene matches: 0. The CDR3 coding sequence is TGCGCCAGCAGCCAAGGACAGGGTGGAAACACCATATATTTT. Amino acids: CASSQGQGGNTIYF.

V is TRBV18 and J is TRBJ1-5, with 10 bases lining up with TRBD1. The J segment lost 7 bases and the V segment lost 3 bases, leaving 6 bases of the junction unmatched. This CDR3 has 15 amino acids. Per the germline V gene, CDR1 is KGHSH and CDR2 is LQKENI. CDR3: CASSPSGTGEQPQHF. For the CDR3, the DNA is TGTGCCAGCTCACCCTCAGGGACAGGGGAGCAGCCCCAGCATTTT.

The chain is built from TRBV10-2 and TRBJ2-1; 9 positions match TRBD2. The V segment lost 2 bases and the J segment 0 bases; nucleotides outside the gene matches: 5. Germline V gene data show CDR1 as WSHSY and CDR2 as SAAADI. CDR3 size: 17 residues. The DNA for the CDR3 is TGCGCCAGCAGTGAGACCTATAGCGGGAGCTCCTACAATGAGCAGTTCTTC. It codes for CASSETYSGSSYNEQFF.

V is TRBV7-9 and J is TRBJ1-2; D unclear. Trimming removed 6 bases from V and 6 bases from J, with 8 bases in between. The CDR3 has 11 residues. Germline-derived CDR1 and CDR2 are SEHNR and FQNEAQ (reference sequence). CDR3 coding DNA: TGTGCCAGCAGGTTACGGGATGGCTACACCTTC. Its protein product is CASRLRDGYTF.

This chain connects TRBV30 to TRBJ1-3; D gene uncertain. Trimming took 1 base from V and 0 from J, leaving 10 bases between them. From germline, CDR1 is GTSNPN and CDR2 SVGIG (reference sequence). The CDR3 consists of 15 residues. In DNA, the CDR3 is TGTGCCTGGAGTGGCACATGGAGCTCTGGAAACACCATATATTTT. It codes for CAWSGTWSSGNTIYF.

The V call is TRBV10-3, the J call TRBJ2-3, with 12 bases identical to TRBD1. The V gene end was trimmed by 9 bases and the J gene end by 4 bases; junction bases not matched to a gene: 2. The CDR3 length is 13 residues. From germline, CDR1 is ENHRY and CDR2 SYGVKD. CDR3 nucleotide sequence: TGTGCCATAGGGACAGGGGGCGCAGATACGCAGTATTTT. Translation: CAIGTGGADTQYF.

The rearrangement links TRBV5-8 to TRBJ2-7; D might be TRBD2 (6 bases). Germline assignment: CDR1 SGHTS and CDR2 YDEGEE. V was trimmed by 3 bases and J by 2 bases, leaving 21 bases between them. CDR3 size: 17 residues. CDR3 in DNA: TGTGCCAGCAGCTGGGGGGTCGGGTTCAGAACACCCTACGAGCAGTACTTC. The encoded protein is CASSWGVGFRTPYEQYF.